These 9 T cell receptor beta chains originate from one sample sequenced in a study of regulatory and conventional T cells in RAG deficiency. Profiling relied on immunoSEQ multiplex PCR, and the TCRdb table lists in-frame clones only, not all of them. Among 6,000 to 8,000 clones, approximately 78% were seen once, and the ten largest hold over 10%. These data are also associated with another study on regulatory T cells. From that second work: Amplification used 52 TRBV primers and 13 TRBJ primers.

Input material: CD8+ T cells sorted from blood. The receptors originated from a human donor in good health.

CDR3 sequence (DNA): TGTGCCAGGAGGACCGGGACTAGCGGGGCAGATACGCAGTATTTT. It translates to CARRTGTSGADTQYF. V and J are TRBV2 and TRBJ2-3, with 13 bases identical to TRBD2. V lost 9 bases to trimming and J lost 4 bases; unmatched junction nucleotides: 7. CDR1 and CDR2 (germline): SNHLY, FYNNEI. The CDR3 sequence is 15 residues long.

The chain has TRBV5-3 and TRBJ2-5, with D perhaps TRBD1 (5 bases). TRBV5-3 is recorded as an ORF, its role being uncertain. This CDR3 contains 15 residues. Trimming stripped 6 bases from V and 9 bases from J, with 24 bases between. The CDR3 region is CARTSTAQVGPAQYF. The CDR3 region has the DNA TGTGCCAGAACTTCGACCGCACAGGTAGGCCCGGCCCAGTACTTC.

The chain recombines TRBV5-4 with TRBJ1-1; D gene unclear. This CDR3 comprises 15 residues. The germline CDR1 and CDR2 sequences are SGHNT and YYREEE (reference sequence). The V gene lost 4 bases and the J gene lost 2 bases, with 15 bases spanning the gap. In DNA, the CDR3 is TGTGCCAGCAGCCACCCCCCTTCCCAAAACACTGAAGCTTTCTTT. Protein sequence: CASSHPPSQNTEAFF.

The rearrangement links TRBV5-8 to TRBJ1-5, with D possibly matching TRBD1 (5 bases). Deletions cut 3 bases from V and 0 bases from J, with 13 bases between. The germline gives CDR1 SGHTS, CDR2 YDEGEE. CDR3 length: 16 amino acids. The CDR3 DNA reads TGTGCCAGCAGCTACTCGACAGACTATAGCAATCAGCCCCAGCATTTT. Translated: CASSYSTDYSNQPQHF. The full variable domain, its missing parts supplied by reference TRBV5-8 and TRBJ1-5, is EAGVTQSPTHLIKTRGQQATLRCSPISGHTSVYWYQQALGLGLQFLLWYDEGEERNRGNFPPRFSGRQFPNYSSELNVNALELEDSALYLCASSYSTDYSNQPQHFGDGTRLSIL.

This clone was counted a few times. The V and J genes are TRBV4-1 and TRBJ1-2, with D uncertain. Germline V gene sequence: CDR1 MGHRA, CDR2 YSYEKL. This CDR3 has 16 amino acids. The V gene lost 4 bases and the J gene lost 5 bases, with 20 bases spanning the gap. CDR3 coding DNA: TGCGCCAGCAGCCCGGAAGAAGGGAGCTTGGTTTATGGCTACACCTTC. Protein product: CASSPEEGSLVYGYTF.

This clone came up a few times. The germline gene is not matched at one end of the junction; a read error may be the cause. This chain joins TRBV5-6 and TRBJ2-7; no firm D call. Germline values: CDR1 SGHDT, CDR2 YYEEEE. This CDR3 contains 13 residues. The CDR3 spells CASSLQPSNEQYF. CDR3 coding DNA: TGTGCCAGCAGCTTGCAACCCTCCAACGAGCAGTACTTC.

This chain joins TRBV28 and TRBJ2-7; 7 bases map to TRBD1. V was pared by 1 base and J by 1 base, with 7 bases of the junction left unmatched. The length of the CDR3 is 16 residues. The V gene's germline CDR1 is MDHEN and CDR2 SYDVKM. CDR3 nucleotides: TGTGCCAGCAGTTTATACCGCCGACAGGGATCCTACGAGCAGTACTTC. Encoded protein: CASSLYRRQGSYEQYF.

The chain couples TRBV9 to TRBJ2-3, with D unclear. The CDR3 has 16 residues. Germline CDR1 is SGDLS and CDR2 is YYNGEE. Deletions cut 0 bases from V and 0 bases from J, with 11 bases between. The DNA for the CDR3 is TGTGCCAGCAGCGTAGGCCTGAGGTTTAGCACAGATACGCAGTATTTT. This sequence encodes CASSVGLRFSTDTQYF.

In DNA, the CDR3 is TGTGCCTGGAGTGTAGGACCGACATCTGAAGCTTTCTTT. It codes for CAWSVGPTSEAFF. The V and J genes are TRBV30 and TRBJ1-1; the D is unclear. Trimming removed 0 bases at V and 6 bases at J, with 11 bases between. This CDR3 spans 13 amino acids. The germline CDR1 and CDR2 sequences are GTSNPN and SVGIG (reference sequence).